This T cell receptor (beta chain) was identified during a study of shared T cell receptors in the human thymus. Only in-frame clones appear in the TCRdb table, and some are missing; sequencing was by immunoSEQ multiplex PCR. The sample includes some 720,000 clones, roughly 88% of them seen just once. The CDR3 runs to 15 residues. V trimming: 3 bases; J trimming: 4 bases; junction bases outside the gene matches: 7. Germline CDR1 is SNHLY and CDR2 is FYNNEI. These data also featured in a second study, about human thymus T cells. This second report adds: All donors were healthy Finnish infants who were undergoing corrective surgery to treat congenital heart defects. Apparent bias marked the V and J gene usage of thymic and blood repertoires. Reports from related research described highly overlapping thymic repertoires among unrelated individuals.

The origin of this receptor is a boy in the first two years of life with a congenital heart defect. Material for sequencing was thymocytes. The rearrangement joins TRBV2 to TRBJ1-2; 8 bases map to TRBD1. The DNA of the CDR3 is TGTGCCAGCAGTGAGGCAGGGGGCCACGGCTATGGCTACACCTTC. It specifies CASSEAGGHGYGYTF.